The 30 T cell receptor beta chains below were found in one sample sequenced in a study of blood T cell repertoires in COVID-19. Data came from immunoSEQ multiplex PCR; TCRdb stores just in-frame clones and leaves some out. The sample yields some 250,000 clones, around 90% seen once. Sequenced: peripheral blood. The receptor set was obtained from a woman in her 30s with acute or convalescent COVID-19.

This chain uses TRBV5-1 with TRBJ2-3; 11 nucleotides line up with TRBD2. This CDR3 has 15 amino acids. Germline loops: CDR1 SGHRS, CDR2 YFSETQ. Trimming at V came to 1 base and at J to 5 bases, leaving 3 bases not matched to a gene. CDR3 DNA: TGCGCCAGCAGCTTGACTAGCGGGAGATTAGATACGCAGTATTTT. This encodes CASSLTSGRLDTQYF.

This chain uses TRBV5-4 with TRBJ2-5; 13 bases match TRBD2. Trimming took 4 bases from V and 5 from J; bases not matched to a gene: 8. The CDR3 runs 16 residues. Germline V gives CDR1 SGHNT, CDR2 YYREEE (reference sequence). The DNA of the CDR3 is TGTGCCAGCAGCCCTATCGGACTAGCGGGAGCGGAGACCCAGTACTTC. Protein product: CASSPIGLAGAETQYF.

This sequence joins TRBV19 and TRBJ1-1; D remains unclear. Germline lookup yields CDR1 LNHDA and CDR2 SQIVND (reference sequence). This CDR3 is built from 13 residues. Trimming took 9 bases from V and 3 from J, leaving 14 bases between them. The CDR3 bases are TGTGCCAGCCACCCCGGTACCTACACTGAAGCTTTCTTT. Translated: CASHPGTYTEAFF.

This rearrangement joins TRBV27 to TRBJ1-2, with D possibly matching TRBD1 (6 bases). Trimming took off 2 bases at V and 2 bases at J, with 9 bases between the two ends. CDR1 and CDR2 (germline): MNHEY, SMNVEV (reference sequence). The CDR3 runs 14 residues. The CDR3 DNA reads TGTGCCAGCAGTTTAGACAGGCGAAACTATGGCTACACCTTC. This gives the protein CASSLDRRNYGYTF.

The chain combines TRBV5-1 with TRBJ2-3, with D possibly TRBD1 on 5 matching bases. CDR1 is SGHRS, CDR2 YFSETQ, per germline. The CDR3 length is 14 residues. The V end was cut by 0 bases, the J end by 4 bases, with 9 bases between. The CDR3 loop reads CASSLVAGSDTQYF. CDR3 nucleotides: TGCGCCAGCAGCTTGGTAGCAGGGTCAGATACGCAGTATTTT.

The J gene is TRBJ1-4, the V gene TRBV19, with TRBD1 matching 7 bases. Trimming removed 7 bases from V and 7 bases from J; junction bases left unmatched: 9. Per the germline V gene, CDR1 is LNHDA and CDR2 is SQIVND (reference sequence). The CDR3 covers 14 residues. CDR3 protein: CASTPRAGGEKLFF. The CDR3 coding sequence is TGTGCCAGTACCCCGCGGGCAGGGGGTGAAAAACTGTTTTTT.

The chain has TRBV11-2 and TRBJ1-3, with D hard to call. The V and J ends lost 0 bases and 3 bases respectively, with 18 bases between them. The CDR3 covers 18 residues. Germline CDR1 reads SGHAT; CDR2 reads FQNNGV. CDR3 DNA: TGTGCCAGCAGCTTAGATATTCCTCTAGGTAGAGTTGGAAACACCATATATTTT. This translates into CASSLDIPLGRVGNTIYF.

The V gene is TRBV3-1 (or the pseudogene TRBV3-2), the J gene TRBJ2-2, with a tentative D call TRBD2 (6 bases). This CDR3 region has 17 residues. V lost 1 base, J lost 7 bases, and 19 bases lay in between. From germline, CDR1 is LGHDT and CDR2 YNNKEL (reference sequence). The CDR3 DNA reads TGTGCCAGCAGCCAAGTTTCGGGGGTTAGGGTCGGCGGGGAGCTGTTTTTT. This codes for CASSQVSGVRVGGELFF.

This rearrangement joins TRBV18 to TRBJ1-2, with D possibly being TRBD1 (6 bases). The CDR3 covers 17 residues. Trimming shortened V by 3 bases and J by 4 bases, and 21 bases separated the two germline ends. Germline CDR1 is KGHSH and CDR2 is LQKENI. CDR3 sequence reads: CASSPRAEGGSAYGYTF. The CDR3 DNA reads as TGTGCCAGCTCACCCCGCGCCGAGGGGGGGTCGGCCTATGGCTACACCTTC.

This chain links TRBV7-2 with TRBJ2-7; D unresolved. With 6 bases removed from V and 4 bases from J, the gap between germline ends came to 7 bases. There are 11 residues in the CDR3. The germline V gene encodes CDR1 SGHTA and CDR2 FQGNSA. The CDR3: CASSFQYEQYF. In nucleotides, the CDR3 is TGTGCCAGCAGTTTTCAATACGAGCAGTACTTC.

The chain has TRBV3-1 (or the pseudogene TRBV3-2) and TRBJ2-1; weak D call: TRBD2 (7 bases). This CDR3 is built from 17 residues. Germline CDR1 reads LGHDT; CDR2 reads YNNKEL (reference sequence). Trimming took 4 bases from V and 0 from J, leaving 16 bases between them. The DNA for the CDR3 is TGTGCCAGCAGCCCGAGGGGGGGAATTAGCTCCTACAATGAGCAGTTCTTC. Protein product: CASSPRGGISSYNEQFF.

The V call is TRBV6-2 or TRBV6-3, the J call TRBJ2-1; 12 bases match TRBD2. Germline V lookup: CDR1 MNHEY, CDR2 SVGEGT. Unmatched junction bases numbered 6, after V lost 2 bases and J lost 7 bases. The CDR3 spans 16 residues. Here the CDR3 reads CASSYERLAGENEQFF. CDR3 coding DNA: TGTGCCAGCAGTTACGAACGACTAGCGGGAGAAAATGAGCAGTTCTTC.

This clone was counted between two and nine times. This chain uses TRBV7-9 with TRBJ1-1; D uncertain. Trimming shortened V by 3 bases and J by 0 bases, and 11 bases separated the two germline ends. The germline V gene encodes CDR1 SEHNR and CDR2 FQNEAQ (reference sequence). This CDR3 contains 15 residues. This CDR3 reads CASSFISRMNTEAFF. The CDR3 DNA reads TGTGCCAGCAGCTTTATTTCCAGAATGAACACTGAAGCTTTCTTT.

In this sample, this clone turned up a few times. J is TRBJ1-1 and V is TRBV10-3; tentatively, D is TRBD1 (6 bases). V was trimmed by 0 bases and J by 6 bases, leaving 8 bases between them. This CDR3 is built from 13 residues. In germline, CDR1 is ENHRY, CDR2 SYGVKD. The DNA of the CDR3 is TGTGCCATCAGTGAGTCTACAGGGCCTGAAGCTTTCTTT. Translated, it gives CAISESTGPEAFF.

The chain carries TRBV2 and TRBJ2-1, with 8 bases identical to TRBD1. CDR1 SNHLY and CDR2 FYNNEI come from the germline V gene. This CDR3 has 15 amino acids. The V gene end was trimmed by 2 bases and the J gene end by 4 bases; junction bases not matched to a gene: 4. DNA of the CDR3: TGTGCCAGCAGTGAACAGGGGGCAGAGTACAATGAGCAGTTCTTC. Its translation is CASSEQGAEYNEQFF.

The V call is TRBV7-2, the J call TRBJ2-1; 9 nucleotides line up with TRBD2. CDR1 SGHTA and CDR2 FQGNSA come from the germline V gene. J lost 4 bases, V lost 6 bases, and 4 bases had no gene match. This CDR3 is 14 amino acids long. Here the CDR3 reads CASRGGLAYNEQFF. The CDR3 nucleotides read TGTGCCAGCAGAGGGGGACTAGCTTACAATGAGCAGTTCTTC.

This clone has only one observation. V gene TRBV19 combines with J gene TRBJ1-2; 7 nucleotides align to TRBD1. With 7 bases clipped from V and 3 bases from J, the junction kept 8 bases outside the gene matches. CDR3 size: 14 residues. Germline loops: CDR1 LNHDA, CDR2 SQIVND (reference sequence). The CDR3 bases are TGTGCCAGTAAGCCGAGACAGGGAGACTATGGCTACACCTTC. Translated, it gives CASKPRQGDYGYTF.

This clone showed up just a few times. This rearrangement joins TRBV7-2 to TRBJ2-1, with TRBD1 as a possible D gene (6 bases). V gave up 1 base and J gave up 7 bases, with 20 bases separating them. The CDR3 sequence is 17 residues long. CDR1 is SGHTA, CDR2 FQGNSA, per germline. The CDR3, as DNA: TGTGCCAGCAGCTTAGGATCGACAGGCAGCTACTTGAATGAGCAGTTCTTC. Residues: CASSLGSTGSYLNEQFF.

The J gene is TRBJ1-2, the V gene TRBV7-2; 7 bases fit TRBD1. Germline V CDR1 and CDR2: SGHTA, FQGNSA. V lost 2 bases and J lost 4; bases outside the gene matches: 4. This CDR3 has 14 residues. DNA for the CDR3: TGTGCCAGCAGCTTAATACCAGGGGGCTATGGCTACACCTTC. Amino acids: CASSLIPGGYGYTF.

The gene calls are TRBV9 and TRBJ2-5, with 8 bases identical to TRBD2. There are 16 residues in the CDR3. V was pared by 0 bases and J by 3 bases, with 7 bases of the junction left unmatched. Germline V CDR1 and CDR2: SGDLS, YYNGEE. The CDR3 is CASSVDSGGPEETQYF. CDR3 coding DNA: TGTGCCAGCAGCGTAGATTCGGGAGGGCCAGAAGAGACCCAGTACTTC.

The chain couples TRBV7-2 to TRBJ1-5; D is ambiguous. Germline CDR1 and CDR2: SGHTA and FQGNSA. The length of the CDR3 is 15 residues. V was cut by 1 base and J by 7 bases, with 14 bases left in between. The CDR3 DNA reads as TGTGCCAGCAGCTTAGATCCCCCGGGGAGCCAGCCCCAGCATTTT. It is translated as CASSLDPPGSQPQHF. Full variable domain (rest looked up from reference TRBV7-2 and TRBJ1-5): GAGVSQSPSNKVTEKGKDVELRCDPISGHTALYWYRQSLGQGLEFLIYFQGNSAPDKSGLPSDRFSAERTGGSVSTLTIQRTQQEDSAVYLCASSLDPPGSQPQHFGDGTRLSIL.

The CDR3 bases are TGTGCCAGCAGCGTAGATGGTAGCGGGACCGAGACCCAGTACTTC. Protein sequence: CASSVDGSGTETQYF. The rearrangement uses TRBV9 and TRBJ2-5; 8 bases are shared with TRBD2. The CDR3 runs 15 residues. Trimming took 0 bases from V and 5 from J; bases not matched to a gene: 6. Germline assignment: CDR1 SGDLS and CDR2 YYNGEE.

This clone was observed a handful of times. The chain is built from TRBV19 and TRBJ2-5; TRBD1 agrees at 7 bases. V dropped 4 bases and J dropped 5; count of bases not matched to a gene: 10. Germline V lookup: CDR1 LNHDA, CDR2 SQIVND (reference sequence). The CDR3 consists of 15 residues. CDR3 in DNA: TGTGCCAGTAGTACACCAAAAACAGGGGAGGAGACCCAGTACTTC. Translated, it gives CASSTPKTGEETQYF.

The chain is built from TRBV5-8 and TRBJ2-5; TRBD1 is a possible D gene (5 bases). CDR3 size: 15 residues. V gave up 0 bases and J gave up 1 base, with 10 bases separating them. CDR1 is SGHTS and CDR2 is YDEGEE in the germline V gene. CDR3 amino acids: CASSLGAGPQETQYF. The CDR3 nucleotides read TGTGCCAGCAGCTTGGGAGCAGGGCCCCAAGAGACCCAGTACTTC.

The CDR3 region is CASSLLGAQAKNIQYF. In DNA, the CDR3 is TGTGCCAGCAGTTTACTGGGGGCGCAAGCCAAAAACATTCAGTACTTC. The rearrangement links TRBV27 to TRBJ2-4; tentative D call: TRBD1 (6 bases). The germline V and J ends were trimmed by 2 bases and 0 bases, with 11 bases remaining between them. The CDR3 runs to 16 residues. CDR1 and CDR2 from the germline V gene are MNHEY and SMNVEV (reference sequence).

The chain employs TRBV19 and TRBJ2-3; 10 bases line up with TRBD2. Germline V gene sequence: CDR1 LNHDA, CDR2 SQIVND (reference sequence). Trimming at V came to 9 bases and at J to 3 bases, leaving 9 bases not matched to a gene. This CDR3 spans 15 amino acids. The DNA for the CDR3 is TGTGCCAGCCCCCTAGCGGGAGAGGCGACAGATACGCAGTATTTT. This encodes CASPLAGEATDTQYF.

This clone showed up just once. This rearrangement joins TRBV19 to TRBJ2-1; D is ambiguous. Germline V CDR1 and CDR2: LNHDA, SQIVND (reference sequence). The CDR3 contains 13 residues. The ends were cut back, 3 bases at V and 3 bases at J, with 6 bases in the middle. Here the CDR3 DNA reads TGTGCCAGTAGTATGCACGGCTACAATGAGCAGTTCTTC. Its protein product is CASSMHGYNEQFF.

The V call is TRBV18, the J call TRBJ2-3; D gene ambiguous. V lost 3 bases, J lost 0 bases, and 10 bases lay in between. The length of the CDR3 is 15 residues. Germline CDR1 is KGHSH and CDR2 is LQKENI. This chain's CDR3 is CASSPSVTSTDTQYF. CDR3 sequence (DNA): TGTGCCAGCTCACCTAGTGTCACTAGCACAGATACGCAGTATTTT. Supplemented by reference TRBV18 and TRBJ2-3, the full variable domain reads NAGVMQNPRHLVRRRGQEARLRCSPMKGHSHVYWYRQLPEEGLKFMVYLQKENIIDESGMPKERFSAEFPKEGPSILRIQQVVRGDSAAYFCASSPSVTSTDTQYFGPGTRLTVL.

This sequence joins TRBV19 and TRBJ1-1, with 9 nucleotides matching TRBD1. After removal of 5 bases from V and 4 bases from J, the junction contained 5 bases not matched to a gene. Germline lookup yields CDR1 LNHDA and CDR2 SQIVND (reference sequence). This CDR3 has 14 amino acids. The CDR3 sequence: CASSFRTGVTEAFF. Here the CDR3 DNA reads TGTGCCAGTAGTTTCCGGACAGGGGTCACTGAAGCTTTCTTT.

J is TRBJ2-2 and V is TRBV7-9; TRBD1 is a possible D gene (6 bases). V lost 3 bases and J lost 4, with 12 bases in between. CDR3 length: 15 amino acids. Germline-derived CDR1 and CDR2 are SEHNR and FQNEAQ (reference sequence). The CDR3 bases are TGTGCCAGCAGCTTCGGGCAGGGGCCCACCGGGGAGCTGTTTTTT. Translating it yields CASSFGQGPTGELFF.